Each of the 27 T cell receptor beta chains below was sequenced from the same sample in a study of tumor and adjacent non-tumor tissue in lung cancer. No cell sorting was done before RNA was extracted from the tissue. A modified ARM-PCR protocol with three rounds of nested PCR amplified TCRbeta. Using its own MiXCR run on the multiplex PCR reads, TCRdb lists one record per CDR3 protein. This table holds around 70,000 distinct CDR3 sequences, 50% to 60% found once. The sequencing input was lung tumor tissue. Receptors originate from a man aged 45-60 years with non-small cell lung cancer.

Worth noting for this clonotype: A single base separates this from a much larger clone, so it may be a read error. This chain uses TRBV28 with TRBJ2-1, with D possibly TRBD2 on 5 matching bases. The CDR3 spans 17 residues. Looked up from germline, CDR1 is MDHEN and CDR2 is SYDVKM. V was shortened by 2 bases and J by 9 bases, with 23 bases between the two germline ends. CDR3 protein: CASSLNPSLAQLSEQFF. The CDR3 nucleotides read TGTGCCAGCAGTTTAAACCCCTCCCTAGCACAACTAAGTGAGCAGTTCTTC.

Comment on this clonotype: It may be a read error: a sequence one base away is much more abundant. This chain uses TRBV2 with TRBJ2-7, with TRBD1 matching over 8 bases. Per the germline V gene, CDR1 is SNHLY and CDR2 is FYNNEI. The CDR3 covers 14 residues. V lost 5 bases, J lost 4 bases, and 7 bases stayed unmatched. CDR3 sequence (DNA): TGTGCCAGCAGTACCGGGACAGGCGGTTACGAGCAGTACTTC. This codes for CASSTGTGGYEQYF. The entire variable domain, with the rest obtained from reference TRBV2 and TRBJ2-7, is as follows: EPEVTQTPSHQVTQMGQEVILRCVPISNHLYFYWYRQILGQKVEFLVSFYNNEISEKSEIFDDQFSVERPDGSNFTLKIRSTKLEDSAMYFCASSTGTGGYEQYFGPGTRLTVT.

This clonotype was detected once. At one end, the junction sequence differs from germline, possibly due to a read error. The rearrangement uses TRBV29-1 and TRBJ2-5, with unresolved D. Per germline, CDR1 SQVTM and CDR2 ANQGSEA. CDR3 length: 13 amino acids. This chain's CDR3 is CRVDFADQETQYF. DNA for the CDR3: TGCAGAGTTGATTTCGCAGATCAAGAGACCCAGTACTTC. Filled out from reference TRBV29-1 and TRBJ2-5, the complete variable domain reads SAVISQKPSRDICQRGTSLTIQCQVDSQVTMMFWYRQQPGQSLTLIATANQGSEATYESGFVIDKFPISRPNLTFSTLTVSNMSPEDSSIYLCRVDFADQETQYFGPGTRLLVL.

Concerning this clonotype: Since a much larger clone is just one base distant, this may be a read error. The V gene is TRBV7-9, the J gene TRBJ1-3; a possible D gene is TRBD1 (5 bases). This CDR3 region has 15 residues. Germline V gives CDR1 SEHNR, CDR2 FQNEAQ (reference sequence). The CDR3 DNA reads as TGTGCCAGCGGCTTCGGCGGCCAGGGAGGAAACACCATATATTTT. Residues: CASGFGGQGGNTIYF.

In the case of this clonotype: Being one base from a much bigger clone, this may be a read error. The V gene is TRBV6-1, the J gene TRBJ2-4, with 9 bases that match TRBD1. There are 15 residues in the CDR3. From germline, CDR1 is MNHNS and CDR2 SASEGT. The CDR3 sequence is CARSGGQGGQNIQYF. The CDR3 coding sequence is TGTGCCAGAAGTGGGGGACAGGGTGGGCAAAACATTCAGTACTTC.

Concerning this clonotype itself: Germline and junction disagree at one end, which may indicate a read error. This sequence joins TRBV4-2 and TRBJ2-1; TRBD2 might be the D (7 bases). In germline, CDR1 is LGHNA, CDR2 YNFKEQ. CDR3 length: 16 residues. The CDR3 loop is CASSQEGGSNYNEQLF. Written as DNA, the CDR3 is TGTGCCAGCAGTCAAGAGGGGGGGTCAAACTACAATGAGCAGCTCTTC.

Details on this clonotype: At one end the junction does not follow the germline gene, possibly because of a read error. The rearrangement joins TRBV11-1 to TRBJ1-1, with 9 bases matching TRBD1. CDR1 SGHAT and CDR2 FQDESV come from the germline V gene (reference sequence). This CDR3 spans 14 amino acids. CDR3 amino acids: CAISLQGAHTEAFF. In DNA form, the CDR3 reads TGTGCCATCAGCCTACAGGGGGCGCATACTGAAGCTTTCTTT.

The sample holds many counts of this clonotype. The CDR3 DNA sequence: TGCAGCGTGGGGACCCAAATAAACTCCTACGAGCAGTACTTC. This encodes CSVGTQINSYEQYF. The genes are TRBV29-1 and TRBJ2-7; D assignment may be TRBD1 or TRBD2 (5 bases each). CDR3 size: 14 residues. Between the trimmed V and J ends, which lost 6 bases and 0 bases, there was a span of 15 bases. Germline V gene sequence: CDR1 SQVTM, CDR2 ANQGSEA.

This clonotype appeared many times. The chain uses TRBV5-1 and TRBJ2-2; either TRBD1 or TRBD2 may supply D (5 bases each). Trimming pared 0 bases from V and 5 bases from J, leaving 11 bases between. Germline assignment: CDR1 SGHRS and CDR2 YFSETQ. The CDR3 consists of 15 residues. For the CDR3, the DNA is TGCGCCAGCAGCTTGGCGGGGACCGAGACCGGGGAGCTGTTTTTT. Residues: CASSLAGTETGELFF.

The chain is built from TRBV12-3 or TRBV12-4 and TRBJ2-7, with D perhaps being TRBD1 or TRBD2 (5 bases each). Trimming stripped 6 bases from V and 1 base from J, with 16 bases between. The CDR3 is 15 residues long. The CDR3 protein is CASRWGRGRSYEQYF. The CDR3 region has the DNA TGTGCCAGCAGGTGGGGGAGAGGGCGATCCTACGAGCAGTACTTC.

With respect to this clonotype: This CDR3 is missing its conserved last phenylalanine or tryptophan, likely due to a read error. No DNA is shown, since the ends of the CDR3 on it are uncertain; the CDR3 is the one TCRdb lists. This rearrangement joins TRBV11-3 to TRBJ2-1. Ends included, the CDR3 has 12 residues. Germline V gene data show CDR1 as SGHNT and CDR2 as YENEEA. This CDR3 is CASSLEQSGLVT.

The chain recombines TRBV6-5 with TRBJ2-2; 8 positions agree with TRBD1. In germline, CDR1 is MNHEY, CDR2 SVGAGI. This CDR3 is 15 amino acids long. V was pared by 3 bases and J by 4 bases, with 4 bases of the junction left unmatched. CDR3 bases: TGTGCCAGCAGTTATCAGGGGGCGAGCACCGGGGAGCTGTTTTTT. This codes for CASSYQGASTGELFF.

The rearrangement joins TRBV29-1 to TRBJ1-2, with TRBD1 matching over 12 bases. The CDR3 covers 14 residues. Unmatched junction bases numbered 12, after V lost 6 bases and J lost 10 bases. Germline values: CDR1 SQVTM, CDR2 ANQGSEA. This CDR3 reads CSVKTGQGASDYTF. Here the CDR3 DNA reads TGCAGCGTCAAAACGGGACAGGGGGCGAGTGACTACACCTTC.

This rearrangement joins TRBV10-3 to TRBJ2-5; 8 bases line up with TRBD1. Looked up from germline, CDR1 is ENHRY and CDR2 is SYGVKD. The CDR3 sequence is 16 residues long. V shed 10 bases, J shed 0 bases, and the junction held 13 bases outside the gene matches. The CDR3 nucleotides are TGTGCCACCAAGGACCGGGACAGGCGAAACCAAGAGACCCAGTACTTC. This encodes CATKDRDRRNQETQYF.

Remarks on this clonotype: A clone one base away is much larger, so this may be a read error. The gene calls are TRBV27 and TRBJ2-1; 11 bases are shared with TRBD2. The CDR3 sequence is 14 residues long. Germline V CDR1 and CDR2: MNHEY, SMNVEV (reference sequence). CDR3 sequence reads: CVSSGVAGGHEQFF. The CDR3 nucleotides are TGTGTCAGCTCTGGGGTAGCGGGGGGGCATGAGCAGTTCTTC.

A remark on this clonotype: A much larger clonotype is one base distant, so this may be a read error. This chain uses TRBV30 with TRBJ2-1; 13 bases are shared with TRBD2. The CDR3 has 15 residues. Germline V gives CDR1 GTSNPN, CDR2 SVGIG (reference sequence). The J segment lost 9 bases and the V segment lost 3 bases, leaving 8 bases of the junction unmatched. CDR3 loop: CAWRVTSGRASEQFF. CDR3 DNA sequence: TGTGCCTGGAGAGTCACTAGCGGGAGGGCCAGTGAGCAGTTCTTC.

A word on this clonotype: The CDR3 carries no conserved terminal phenylalanine or tryptophan, so it likely arises from a read error. The J gene is TRBJ1-5, the V gene TRBV10-3; perhaps TRBD1 as D (5 bases). This CDR3 contains 15 residues. Germline CDR1 ENHRY, CDR2 SYGVKD. Here the CDR3 DNA reads TGTGCCATCAGCGGGACCTTCGGGAGCAGTCAGCCCCAGCATTCT. It codes for CAISGTFGSSQPQHS.

Comment on this clonotype: Compared with germline, one end of the junction differs, possibly owing to a read error. V and J are TRBV6-2 or TRBV6-3 and TRBJ1-2; D is unclear. The germline V gene has CDR1 MNHEY and CDR2 SVGEGT. The CDR3 totals 13 residues. CDR3 loop: CAGSYSGNYGYTF. The CDR3 coding sequence is TGTGCCGGCAGCTACTCCGGGAACTATGGCTACACCTTC.

The rearrangement joins TRBV6-5 to TRBJ1-2, with D unresolved. V was clipped by 5 bases and J by 12 bases, with 19 bases between them. The CDR3 is 13 amino acids. Per the germline V gene, CDR1 is MNHEY and CDR2 is SVGAGI. Written as DNA, the CDR3 is TGTGCCAGCAGTCAAAAATCCTGGACGTCTCACACCTTC. This gives the protein CASSQKSWTSHTF.

V and J are TRBV6-1 and TRBJ2-7; D might be TRBD2 (5 bases). The germline V gene encodes CDR1 MNHNS and CDR2 SASEGT. With 7 bases removed from V and 3 bases from J, the gap between germline ends came to 22 bases. The CDR3 covers 16 residues. The chain's CDR3 is CASTRRGSGLFYEQYF. DNA of the CDR3: TGTGCCAGCACCCGGCGTGGCAGCGGTCTCTTCTACGAGCAGTACTTC.

In the case of this clonotype: A much bigger clone sits one base away, suggesting this may be a read error. The genes are TRBV30 and TRBJ1-2, with D unresolved. The CDR3 runs 11 residues. The V gene's germline CDR1 is GTSNPN and CDR2 SVGIG (reference sequence). The CDR3 nucleotides read TGTGTCTGGAACAGTGACTATGGCTACACCTTC. Translating it yields CVWNSDYGYTF.

A note on this clonotype: This clone may be a read error of a much larger clone one base away. This chain connects TRBV5-6 to TRBJ1-5; no clear D. Germline lookup yields CDR1 SGHDT and CDR2 YYEEEE. This CDR3 contains 15 residues. Deletions cut 2 bases from V and 1 base from J, with 10 bases between. CDR3 coding DNA: TGTGCCAGCAGCTTCGCGGAGGCAAGCAATCAGCCCCAGCATTTT. Translating it yields CASSFAEASNQPQHF.

Concerning this clonotype: One end of the junction fails to match germline, which may point to a read error. The V and J genes are TRBV10-3 and TRBJ2-3; D is perhaps TRBD2 (6 bases). Germline V CDR1 and CDR2: ENHRY, SYGVKD. The CDR3 totals 15 residues. The CDR3 protein is CAISEREASIDTQYF. As DNA, the CDR3 is TGTGCCATCAGTGAGAGGGAGGCGAGCATAGATACGCAGTATTTT.

To note about this clonotype: This may arise from a read error, as a much more abundant clone is one base away. As the CDR3 is not closed by the conserved phenylalanine or tryptophan, this likely results from a read error. Written as DNA, the CDR3 is TGTGCCAGCAGCTCCGGGACAGGGTTCACTGAAGCTTTCTTA. Translated, it gives CASSSGTGFTEAFL. The chain joins TRBV7-3 to TRBJ1-1, with 9 bases aligning to TRBD1. Losses at the gene ends were 4 bases for V and 4 bases for J; bases not matched to a gene: 4. The CDR3 loop spans 14 amino acids. Germline lookup yields CDR1 SGHTA and CDR2 FQGTGA.

This clonotype came up many times. The chain is built from TRBV12-3 or TRBV12-4 and TRBJ1-4, with a possible D match to TRBD1 (6 bases). V was clipped by 5 bases and J by 0 bases, with 13 bases between them. The CDR3 extends over 16 amino acids. CDR3 nucleotide sequence: TGTGCCAGCAGTATGGGACATACGGCAACTAATGAAAAACTGTTTTTT. Translating gives CASSMGHTATNEKLFF.

In this sample, this clonotype turned up once. One end of the junction is discordant with germline, which a read error may explain. This chain uses TRBV4-2 with TRBJ2-5, with D perhaps TRBD2 (5 bases). CDR1 LGHNA and CDR2 YNFKEQ come from the germline V gene. CDR3 size: 13 residues. The CDR3 region is CVSGYSDTETQYF. CDR3 DNA sequence: TGCGTCAGCGGCTACAGCGACACGGAGACCCAGTACTTC.

Worth noting for this clonotype: This could be a read error, since a much larger clone is one nucleotide away. V and J are TRBV10-3 and TRBJ2-2, with D unresolved. CDR3 length: 16 amino acids. Germline V gene lookup returns CDR1 ENHRY and CDR2 SYGVKD. This CDR3 reads CAIRSGQTPKTGELFF. The CDR3 DNA reads as TGTGCCATCCGATCCGGTCAGACACCGAAGACCGGGGAGCTGTTTTTT.